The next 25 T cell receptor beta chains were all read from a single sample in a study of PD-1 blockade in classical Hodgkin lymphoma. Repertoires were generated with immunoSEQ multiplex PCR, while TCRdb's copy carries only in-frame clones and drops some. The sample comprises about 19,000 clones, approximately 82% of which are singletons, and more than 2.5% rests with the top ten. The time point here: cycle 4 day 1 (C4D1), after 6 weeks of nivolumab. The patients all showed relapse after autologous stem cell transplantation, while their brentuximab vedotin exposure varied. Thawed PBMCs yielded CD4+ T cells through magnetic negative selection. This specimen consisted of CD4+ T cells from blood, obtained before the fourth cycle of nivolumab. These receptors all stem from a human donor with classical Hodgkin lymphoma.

The CDR3 is CASSTTGGGYGYTF. As DNA, the CDR3 is TGTGCCAGCAGCACGACAGGGGGCGGCTATGGCTACACCTTC. The chain links TRBV7-9 to TRBJ1-2; 10 bases fit TRBD1. Losses at the gene ends were 5 bases for V and 4 bases for J; bases not matched to a gene: 4. The CDR3 totals 14 residues. CDR1 is SEHNR and CDR2 is FQNEAQ in the germline V gene (reference sequence).

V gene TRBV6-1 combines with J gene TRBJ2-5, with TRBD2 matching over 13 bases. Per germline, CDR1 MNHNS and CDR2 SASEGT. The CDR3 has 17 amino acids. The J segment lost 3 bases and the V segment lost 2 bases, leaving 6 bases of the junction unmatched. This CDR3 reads CASSETRGLAGEETQYF. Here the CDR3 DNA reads TGTGCCAGCAGTGAAACCCGCGGACTAGCGGGAGAAGAGACCCAGTACTTC.

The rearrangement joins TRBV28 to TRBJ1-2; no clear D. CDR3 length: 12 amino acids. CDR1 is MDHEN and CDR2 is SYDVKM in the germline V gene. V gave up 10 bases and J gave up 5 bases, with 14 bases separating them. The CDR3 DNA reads TGTGCCACATCCGGACGTCGGTATGGCTACACCTTC. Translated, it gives CATSGRRYGYTF.

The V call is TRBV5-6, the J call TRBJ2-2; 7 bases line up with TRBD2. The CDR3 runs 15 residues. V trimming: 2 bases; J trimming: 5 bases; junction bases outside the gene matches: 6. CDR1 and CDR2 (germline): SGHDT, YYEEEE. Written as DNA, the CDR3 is TGTGCCAGCAGCTTCATTCCGGGGGGAACCGGGGAGCTGTTTTTT. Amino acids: CASSFIPGGTGELFF.

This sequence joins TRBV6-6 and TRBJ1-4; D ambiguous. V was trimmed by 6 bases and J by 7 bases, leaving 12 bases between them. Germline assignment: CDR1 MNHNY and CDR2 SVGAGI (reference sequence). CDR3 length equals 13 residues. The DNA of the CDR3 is TGTGCCAGCAGCCCCCAAGGAGGTGAAAAACTGTTTTTT. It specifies CASSPQGGEKLFF.

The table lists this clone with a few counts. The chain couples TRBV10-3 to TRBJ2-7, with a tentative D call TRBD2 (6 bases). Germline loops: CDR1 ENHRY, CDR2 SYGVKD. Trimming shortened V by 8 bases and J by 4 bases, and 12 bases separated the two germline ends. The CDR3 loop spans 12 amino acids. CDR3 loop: CAIRENGYEQYF. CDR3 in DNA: TGTGCCATCCGGGAGAACGGTTACGAGCAGTACTTC.

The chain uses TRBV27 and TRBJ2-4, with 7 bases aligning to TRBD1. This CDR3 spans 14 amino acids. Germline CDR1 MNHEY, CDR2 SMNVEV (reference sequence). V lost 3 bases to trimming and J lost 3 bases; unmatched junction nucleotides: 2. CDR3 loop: CASSFGDSKNIQYF. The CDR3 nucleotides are TGTGCCAGCAGTTTTGGGGACAGCAAAAACATTCAGTACTTC.

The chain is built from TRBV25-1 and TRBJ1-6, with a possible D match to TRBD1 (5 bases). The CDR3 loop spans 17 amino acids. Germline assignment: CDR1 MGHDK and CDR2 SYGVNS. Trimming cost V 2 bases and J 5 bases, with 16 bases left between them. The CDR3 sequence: CASSERVGGRHNSPLHF. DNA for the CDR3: TGTGCCAGCAGTGAACGAGTCGGGGGAAGGCATAATTCACCCCTCCACTTT.

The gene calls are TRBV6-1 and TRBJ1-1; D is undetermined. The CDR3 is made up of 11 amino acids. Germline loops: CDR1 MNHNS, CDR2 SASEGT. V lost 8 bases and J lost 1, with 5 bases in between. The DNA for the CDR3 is TGTGCCAGCCAGAGGAACACTGAAGCTTTCTTT. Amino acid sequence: CASQRNTEAFF.

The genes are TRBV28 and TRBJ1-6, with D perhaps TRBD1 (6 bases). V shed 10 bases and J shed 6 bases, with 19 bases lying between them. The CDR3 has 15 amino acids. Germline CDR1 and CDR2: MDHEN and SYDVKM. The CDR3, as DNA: TGTGCCACCAAAATGGGGACACAGATTAATTCACCCCTCCACTTT. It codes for CATKMGTQINSPLHF.

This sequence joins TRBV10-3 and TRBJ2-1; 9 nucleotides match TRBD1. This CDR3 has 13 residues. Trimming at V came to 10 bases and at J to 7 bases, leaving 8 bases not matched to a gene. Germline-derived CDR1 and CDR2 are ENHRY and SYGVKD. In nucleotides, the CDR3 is TGTGCCACCACGGACAGGGGATATAATGAGCAGTTCTTC. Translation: CATTDRGYNEQFF.

In DNA form, the CDR3 reads TGTGCCAGCAGCTTGTCTGGCTACGAGCAGTACTTC. Amino acid sequence: CASSLSGYEQYF. V is TRBV7-2 and J is TRBJ2-7; unclear D gene. The CDR3 spans 12 residues. The germline V and J ends were trimmed by 3 bases and 3 bases, with 6 bases remaining between them. The germline V gene encodes CDR1 SGHTA and CDR2 FQGNSA.

The DNA of the CDR3 is TGTGCCAGCTCACCGCGTCAGACGAACACCGGGGAGCTGTTTTTT. Translating it yields CASSPRQTNTGELFF. The genes are TRBV18 and TRBJ2-2; D is unresolved. The CDR3 has 15 residues. From germline, CDR1 is KGHSH and CDR2 LQKENI. Trimming left V 3 bases short and J 0 bases short, with 8 bases between.

As DNA, the CDR3 is TGTGCCAGCAGTGATCGGTTTGACCGTACTTCTCACGGGACTAAGCACGAGCAGTACTTC. Its protein is CASSDRFDRTSHGTKHEQYF. The V and J genes are TRBV6-1 and TRBJ2-7; 7 nucleotides agree with TRBD2. J gave up 5 bases and V 3 bases, and 25 bases lay outside the gene matches. Germline lookup yields CDR1 MNHNS and CDR2 SASEGT. The CDR3 length is 20 residues.

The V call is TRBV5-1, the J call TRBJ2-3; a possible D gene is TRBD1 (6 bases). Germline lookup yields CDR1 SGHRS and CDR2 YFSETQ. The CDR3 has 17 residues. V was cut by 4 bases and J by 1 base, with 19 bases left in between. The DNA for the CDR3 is TGCGCCAGCAGCCCACAGGGCCCTCCCAGTCGCACAGATACGCAGTATTTT. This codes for CASSPQGPPSRTDTQYF.

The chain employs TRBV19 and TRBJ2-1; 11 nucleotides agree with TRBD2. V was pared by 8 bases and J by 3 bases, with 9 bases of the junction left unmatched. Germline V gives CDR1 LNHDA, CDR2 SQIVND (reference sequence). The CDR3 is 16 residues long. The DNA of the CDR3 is TGTGCCAGTGCCTATCGGGGACTAGCGGACTACAATGAGCAGTTCTTC. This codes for CASAYRGLADYNEQFF.

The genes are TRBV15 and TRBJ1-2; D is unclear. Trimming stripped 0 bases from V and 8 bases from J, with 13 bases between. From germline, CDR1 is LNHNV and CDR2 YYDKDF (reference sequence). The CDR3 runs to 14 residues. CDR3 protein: CATSRDLGVGGYTF. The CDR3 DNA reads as TGTGCCACCAGCAGAGATCTCGGTGTAGGGGGCTACACCTTC.

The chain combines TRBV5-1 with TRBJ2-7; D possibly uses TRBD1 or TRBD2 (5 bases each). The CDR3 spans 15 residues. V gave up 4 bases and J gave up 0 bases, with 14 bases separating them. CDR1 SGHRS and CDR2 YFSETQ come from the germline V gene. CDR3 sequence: CASSPRDPSSYEQYF. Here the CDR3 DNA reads TGCGCCAGCAGCCCCCGGGACCCGAGCTCCTACGAGCAGTACTTC.

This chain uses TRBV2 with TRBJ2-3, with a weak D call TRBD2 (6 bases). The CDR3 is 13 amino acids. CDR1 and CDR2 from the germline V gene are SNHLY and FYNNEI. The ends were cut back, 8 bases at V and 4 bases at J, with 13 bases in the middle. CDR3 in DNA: TGTGCCAGCGCGGACGGGACTTCAGATACGCAGTATTTT. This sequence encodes CASADGTSDTQYF.

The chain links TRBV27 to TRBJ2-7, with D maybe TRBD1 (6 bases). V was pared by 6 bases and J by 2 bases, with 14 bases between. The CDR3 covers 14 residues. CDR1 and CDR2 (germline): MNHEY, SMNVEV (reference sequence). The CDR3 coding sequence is TGTGCCAGCAGATCTAGGACAGACACCTACGAGCAGTACTTC. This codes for CASRSRTDTYEQYF.

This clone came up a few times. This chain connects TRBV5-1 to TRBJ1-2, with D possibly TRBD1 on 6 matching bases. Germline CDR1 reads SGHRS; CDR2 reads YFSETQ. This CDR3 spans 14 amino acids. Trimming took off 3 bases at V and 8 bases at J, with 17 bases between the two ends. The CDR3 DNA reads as TGCGCCAGCAGCTCGGGGGGCAGAGAGGTCGGCTACACCTTC. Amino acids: CASSSGGREVGYTF. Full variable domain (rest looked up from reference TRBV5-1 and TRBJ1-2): KAGVTQTPRYLIKTRGQQVTLSCSPISGHRSVSWYQQTPGQGLQFLFEYFSETQRNKGNFPGRFSGRQFSNSRSEMNVSTLELGDSALYLCASSSGGREVGYTFGSGTRLTVV.

Here the CDR3 reads CASRSTGGTYEQYF. The CDR3 region has the DNA TGTGCCAGTCGCTCTACGGGAGGAACCTACGAGCAGTACTTC. The genes are TRBV19 and TRBJ2-7; 7 bases line up with TRBD2. This CDR3 is built from 14 residues. V lost 8 bases to trimming and J lost 2 bases; unmatched junction nucleotides: 9. The V gene's germline CDR1 is LNHDA and CDR2 SQIVND (reference sequence).

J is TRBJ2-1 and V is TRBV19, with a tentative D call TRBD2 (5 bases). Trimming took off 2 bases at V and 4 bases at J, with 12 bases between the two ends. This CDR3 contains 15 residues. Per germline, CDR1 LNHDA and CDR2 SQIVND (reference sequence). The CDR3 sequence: CASSIILSGYNEQFF. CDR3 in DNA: TGTGCCAGTAGTATAATTCTGAGCGGTTACAATGAGCAGTTCTTC.

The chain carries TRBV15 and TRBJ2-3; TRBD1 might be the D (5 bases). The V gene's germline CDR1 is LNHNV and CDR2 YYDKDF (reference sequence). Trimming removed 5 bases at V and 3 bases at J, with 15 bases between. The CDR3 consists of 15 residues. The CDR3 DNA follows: TGTGCCACCAGCCGGACACCCAGTGGGACAGATACGCAGTATTTT. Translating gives CATSRTPSGTDTQYF.

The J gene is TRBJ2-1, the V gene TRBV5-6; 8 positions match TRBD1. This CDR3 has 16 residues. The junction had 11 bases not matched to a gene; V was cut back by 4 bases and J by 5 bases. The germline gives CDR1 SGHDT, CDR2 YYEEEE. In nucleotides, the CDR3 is TGTGCCAGCAGCGCCTCTGGCAGGGGGCGCAACAATGAGCAGTTCTTC. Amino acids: CASSASGRGRNNEQFF.